This TCR beta chain was sequenced for a study of regulatory T cells in long-lasting Graves disease. CDR1 and CDR2 from the germline V gene are SGHRS and YFSETQ. V lost 3 bases and J lost 4, with 22 bases in between. The CDR3 runs to 17 residues. Libraries of TCR beta came from iRepertoire HTBI primers plus Arm-PCR of CDR3 regions. One entry per CDR3 protein, called by TCRdb with MiXCR from the multiplex PCR reads. The table lists approximately 400,000 distinct CDR3 sequences, about 15% of them singletons. This clonotype was recorded a few times. As to time point: newly diagnosed GD, antithyroid drugs for less than 3 months. PBMC-extracted RNA yielded the TCR library. This sample was also put to use in a study of T cells in Graves' hyperthyroidism and ophthalmopathy. Per that study: Patients having uncontrolled infection, another autoimmune disease, pregnancy or lactation were not included.

The TCR sequence derives from a woman younger than 45 with Graves disease. V and J are TRBV5-1 and TRBJ2-5, with D maybe TRBD2 (5 bases). Here the sequenced sample was peripheral blood mononuclear cells (PBMCs), taken at new diagnosis, from a patient treated with antithyroid drugs. CDR3 loop: CASSWGSLSGPGETQYF. CDR3 DNA: TGCGCCAGCAGCTGGGGAAGCTTGAGCGGTCCGGGAGAGACCCAGTACTTC.